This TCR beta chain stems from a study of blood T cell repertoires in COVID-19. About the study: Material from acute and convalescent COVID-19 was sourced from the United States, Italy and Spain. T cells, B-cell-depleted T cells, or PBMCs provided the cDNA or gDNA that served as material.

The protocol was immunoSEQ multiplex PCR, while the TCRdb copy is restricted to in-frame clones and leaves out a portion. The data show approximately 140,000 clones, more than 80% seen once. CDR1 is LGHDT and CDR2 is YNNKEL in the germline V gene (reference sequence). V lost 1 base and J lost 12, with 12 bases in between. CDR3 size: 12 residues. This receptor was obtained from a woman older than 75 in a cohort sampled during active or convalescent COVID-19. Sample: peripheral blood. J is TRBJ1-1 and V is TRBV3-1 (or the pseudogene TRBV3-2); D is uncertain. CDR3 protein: CASSQGFGGTFF. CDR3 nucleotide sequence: TGTGCCAGCAGCCAAGGTTTCGGTGGTACTTTCTTT.